Following are 9 T cell receptor beta chains from one sample sequenced in a study of OX40 agonist ivuxolimab in advanced cancers. TCRdb's table, derived via immunoSEQ multiplex PCR, lists solely in-frame clones and lacks some. The data contain some 70,000 clones, under 85% of them singletons. The sample here was CD4+ or CD8+ T cells sorted from blood, taken in a trial of the OX40 agonist ivuxolimab. Receptors were obtained from an adult with an advanced solid tumor such as melanoma, head and neck, liver or kidney cancer.

J is TRBJ1-6 and V is TRBV19; D unclear. The V gene's germline CDR1 is LNHDA and CDR2 SQIVND (reference sequence). The CDR3 runs 16 residues. For the CDR3, the DNA is TGTTTTTTAGGTTGGGGATGCAGATCCTATAATTCACCCCTCCACTTT. This sequence encodes CFLGWGCRSYNSPLHF.

The chain recombines TRBV5-1 with TRBJ1-5; D gene ambiguous. The germline V gene has CDR1 SGHRS and CDR2 YFSETQ. The CDR3 contains 15 residues. The V end was cut by 0 bases, the J end by 5 bases, with 12 bases between. CDR3 protein: CASSLEADGDQPQHF. CDR3 DNA sequence: TGCGCCAGCAGCTTGGAGGCAGACGGGGATCAGCCCCAGCATTTT. The whole variable domain, remainder taken from reference TRBV5-1 and TRBJ1-5, is KAGVTQTPRYLIKTRGQQVTLSCSPISGHRSVSWYQQTPGQGLQFLFEYFSETQRNKGNFPGRFSGRQFSNSRSEMNVSTLELGDSALYLCASSLEADGDQPQHFGDGTRLSIL.

This sequence joins TRBV4-3 and TRBJ2-7; the match to TRBD2 covers 8 bases. J was trimmed by 1 base and V by 2 bases; bases with no gene match: 10. CDR1 is LGHNA and CDR2 is YSLEER in the germline V gene. This CDR3 is 17 amino acids long. CDR3 residues: CASSQPSGLTLSYEQYF. CDR3 sequence (DNA): TGCGCCAGCAGCCAACCTAGCGGGCTCACCCTTTCCTACGAGCAGTACTTC.

The V and J genes are TRBV5-6 and TRBJ1-5; D not certain. Germline values: CDR1 SGHDT, CDR2 YYEEEE. Trimming took 6 bases from V and 7 from J, leaving 20 bases between them. The CDR3 is 15 amino acids. CDR3 nucleotides: TGTGCCAGCACCAAGAAGGGAAAGGGAGCCCAGCCCCAGCATTTT. This gives the protein CASTKKGKGAQPQHF.

The chain joins TRBV19 to TRBJ2-1, with D possibly matching TRBD2 (6 bases). This CDR3 comprises 15 residues. Germline V gene lookup returns CDR1 LNHDA and CDR2 SQIVND (reference sequence). Trimming took off 4 bases at V and 3 bases at J, with 13 bases between the two ends. The CDR3 loop reads CASSSTRGGYNEQFF. The CDR3 DNA follows: TGTGCCAGTAGTAGTACGAGGGGAGGCTACAATGAGCAGTTCTTC.

The chain combines TRBV9 with TRBJ2-3, with 7 bases lining up with TRBD2. The CDR3 runs to 14 residues. The V and J ends lost 0 bases and 6 bases, in that order; junction bases with no gene match: 4. Germline V gives CDR1 SGDLS, CDR2 YYNGEE. CDR3 region: CASSVVSGEDTQYF. DNA of the CDR3: TGTGCCAGCAGCGTAGTAAGCGGGGAGGATACGCAGTATTTT.

In this sample, this clone turned up a few times. The chain carries TRBV9 and TRBJ2-4; 8 nucleotides line up with TRBD1. The V gene's germline CDR1 is SGDLS and CDR2 YYNGEE. The length of the CDR3 is 15 residues. V was pared by 0 bases and J by 5 bases, with 4 bases of the junction left unmatched. The CDR3 bases are TGTGCCAGCAGCGTAGGTCAGACAGGGGAAAACATTCAGTACTTC. The encoded protein is CASSVGQTGENIQYF.

To note about this clone: A junction boundary mismatches the germline segment, possibly from a read error. V is TRBV9 and J is TRBJ2-6; the D is unclear. Germline V gene sequence: CDR1 SGDLS, CDR2 YYNGEE. This CDR3 comprises 16 residues. CDR3 residues: CASSVAGGAGTNVLTF. DNA for the CDR3: TGTGCCAGCAGCGTAGCCGGTGGCGCTGGGACCAACGTCCTGACTTTC.

The rearrangement joins TRBV6-1 to TRBJ2-2; D call uncertain. From germline, CDR1 is MNHNS and CDR2 SASEGT. The CDR3 sequence is 15 residues long. V was trimmed by 4 bases and J by 0 bases, leaving 9 bases between them. The chain's CDR3 is CASSGVAANTGELFF. The CDR3 nucleotides read TGTGCCAGCAGTGGTGTGGCTGCGAACACCGGGGAGCTGTTTTTT.